This TCR beta chain appears in the sequencing data of a study of molecular identifiers for immune sequencing clone quantification. This clonotype was recorded a few times. Its antigen is unknown. Both previously described methods and listed TCR primers were employed to make bulk TCR libraries. TCRdb called the PCR reads again in MiXCR, with one record for every CDR3 protein. The data hold about 320,000 distinct CDR3 sequences, with roughly 23% observed a single time. V lost 9 bases and J lost 4, with 21 bases in between. CDR1 and CDR2 from the germline V gene are LNHDA and SQIVND (reference sequence). The CDR3 has 15 amino acids. General study findings and limits: The study reportedly detected spiked Jurkat TCR RNA from one cell among about 970,000 naive cells. Whereas naive cells kept under 1% of molecules in clones above 20 RNA copies, such clones held over 98% in effectors.

The rearrangement joins TRBV19 to TRBJ2-5; possibly TRBD1 for D (7 bases). Sequencing was performed on naive CD8+ T cells from blood, with Jurkat cell RNA spiked in. Noted subset: FACS-sorted CD8+CD4-CCR7+CD45RA+ naive T cells. The TCR sequence derives from a human donor in good health. Some libraries in this study had Jurkat cell RNA spiked in. The CDR3 protein is CARGRDSKWVETQYF. CDR3 nucleotides: TGTGCCAGGGGGCGGGACAGCAAATGGGTAGAGACCCAGTACTTC.